What follows are 13 T cell receptor beta chains derived from one specimen sequenced in a study of blood T cell repertoires in COVID-19 (dated by TCRdb to 2019 to 2021). Library construction relied on the immunoSEQ multiplex PCR assay. Imported from immuneACCESS, the table was reduced by TCRdb to in-frame sequences with V and J called. These copies leave out some clones; in studies compared against another copy, an unresolved V gene accounts for under half, and the cause of the remainder is not known. For this sample there are about 100,000 clones; roughly 84% appear just once. 10% to 15% of the sample is taken by the ten largest. Sequencing was performed on peripheral blood. All receptors derive from a woman aged 55-75 years in a cohort sampled during active or convalescent COVID-19.

This clone was detected only once. The rearrangement joins TRBV29-1 to TRBJ1-2; TRBD1 is a possible D gene (6 bases). The V gene's germline CDR1 is SQVTM and CDR2 ANQGSEA. This CDR3 is built from 11 residues. Trimming took off 6 bases at V and 7 bases at J, with 12 bases between the two ends. CDR3 in DNA: TGCAGCGTCCAAACAGGGTTTGGCTACACCTTC. Its translation is CSVQTGFGYTF.

The DNA of the CDR3 is TGTGCCAGCAGTGCCGAGACAGGGGACACCGGGGAGCTGTTTTTT. The encoded protein is CASSAETGDTGELFF. The chain carries TRBV2 and TRBJ2-2; 8 bases are shared with TRBD1. The CDR3 is 15 residues long. J lost 3 bases, V lost 4 bases, and 4 bases had no gene match. Germline V CDR1 and CDR2: SNHLY, FYNNEI.

V gene TRBV9 combines with J gene TRBJ2-5, with D possibly matching TRBD2 (6 bases). CDR3 length: 14 residues. Trimming took off 4 bases at V and 5 bases at J, with 15 bases between the two ends. The germline V gene encodes CDR1 SGDLS and CDR2 YYNGEE. CDR3 protein: CASSTGTAGETQYF. CDR3 nucleotide sequence: TGTGCCAGCAGCACGGGGACTGCCGGGGAGACCCAGTACTTC. The full variable domain, in which reference TRBV9 and TRBJ2-5 provide the parts outside the CDR3, is DSGVTQTPKHLITATGQRVTLRCSPRSGDLSVYWYQQSLDQGLQFLIQYYNGEERAKGNILERFSAQQFPDLHSELNLSSLELGDSALYFCASSTGTAGETQYFGPGTRLLVL.

J is TRBJ2-3 and V is TRBV4-2; 11 bases match TRBD1. V gave up 0 bases and J gave up 3 bases; unmatched junction bases: 2. The CDR3 totals 16 residues. Germline lookup yields CDR1 LGHNA and CDR2 YNFKEQ. The CDR3 DNA reads TGTGCCAGCAGCCAAGAAGGACAGGGGGCGACAGATACGCAGTATTTT. This sequence encodes CASSQEGQGATDTQYF.

The rearrangement uses TRBV25-1 and TRBJ1-1; D uncertain. V was pared by 4 bases and J by 5 bases, with 5 bases between. This CDR3 contains 11 residues. Germline V gene data show CDR1 as MGHDK and CDR2 as SYGVNS. CDR3 DNA: TGTGCCAGCAGTGCGGGGACTGAAGCTTTCTTT. Residues: CASSAGTEAFF.

The chain links TRBV7-9 to TRBJ1-2; the D gene is possibly TRBD1 (5 bases). The V gene lost 3 bases and the J gene lost 0 bases, with 17 bases spanning the gap. This CDR3 is built from 17 residues. CDR1 and CDR2 (germline): SEHNR, FQNEAQ (reference sequence). The DNA of the CDR3 is TGTGCCAGCAGCTTGGGCGACAGAACCATTCCTAACTATGGCTACACCTTC. Protein product: CASSLGDRTIPNYGYTF. Complete variable domain (other parts from reference TRBV7-9 and TRBJ1-2): DTGVSQNPRHKITKRGQNVTFRCDPISEHNRLYWYRQTLGQGPEFLTYFQNEAQLEKSRLLSDRFSAERPKGSFSTLEIQRTEQGDSAMYLCASSLGDRTIPNYGYTFGSGTRLTVV.

The V and J genes are TRBV10-3 and TRBJ2-7; 12 nucleotides match TRBD2. CDR1 ENHRY and CDR2 SYGVKD come from the germline V gene. Unmatched junction bases numbered 4, after V lost 4 bases and J lost 6 bases. CDR3 length: 14 amino acids. In nucleotides, the CDR3 is TGTGCCATCAGTGGACTAGCGGGGGTCTCCGAGCAGTACTTC. This translates into CAISGLAGVSEQYF.

The chain has TRBV5-1 and TRBJ1-1; 7 positions agree with TRBD1. The CDR3 totals 15 residues. V trimming: 4 bases; J trimming: 1 base; junction bases outside the gene matches: 7. Per germline, CDR1 SGHRS and CDR2 YFSETQ. The CDR3 protein is CASSNPGTANTEAFF. The DNA for the CDR3 is TGCGCCAGCAGCAACCCCGGGACAGCGAACACTGAAGCTTTCTTT.

This chain connects TRBV5-1 to TRBJ2-7, with 9 bases aligning to TRBD1. Losses at the gene ends were 2 bases for V and 4 bases for J; bases not matched to a gene: 4. CDR3 length: 14 residues. CDR1 is SGHRS and CDR2 is YFSETQ in the germline V gene. CDR3 DNA sequence: TGCGCCAGCAGCTTAGGGACAGGGAGATACGAGCAGTACTTC. Translation gives CASSLGTGRYEQYF.

The chain recombines TRBV9 with TRBJ1-2; D call uncertain. Trimming shortened V by 3 bases and J by 3 bases, and 15 bases separated the two germline ends. This CDR3 is built from 15 residues. Germline CDR1 reads SGDLS; CDR2 reads YYNGEE. The CDR3: CASSEDPGFDYGYTF. CDR3 bases: TGTGCCAGCAGCGAAGACCCGGGATTTGACTATGGCTACACCTTC.

This sequence joins TRBV6-6 and TRBJ1-4, with TRBD1 as a possible D gene (6 bases). Trimming took 7 bases from V and 4 from J, leaving 13 bases between them. This CDR3 contains 14 residues. Germline CDR1 MNHNY, CDR2 SVGAGI (reference sequence). As DNA, the CDR3 is TGTGCCAGCACCTTACACAGGGTTAATGAAAAACTGTTTTTT. It encodes CASTLHRVNEKLFF.

This clone was counted a single time. This chain connects TRBV2 to TRBJ2-5; TRBD2 might be the D (6 bases). CDR1 and CDR2 from the germline V gene are SNHLY and FYNNEI. Trimming took 8 bases from V and 10 from J, leaving 14 bases between them. This CDR3 spans 11 amino acids. The CDR3: CASGTESLQYF. The CDR3 DNA follows: TGTGCCAGCGGGACTGAGTCTCTCCAGTACTTC.

CDR3 coding DNA: TGTGCCAGCAGCCGGACTCTCCGCGATGGCTACACCTTC. Translated, it gives CASSRTLRDGYTF. The J gene is TRBJ1-2, the V gene TRBV12-3 or TRBV12-4, with unresolved D. With 6 bases removed from V and 6 bases from J, the gap between germline ends came to 14 bases. There are 13 residues in the CDR3.